Shown below are 25 T cell receptor beta chains from a single sample sequenced in a study of T cells after yellow fever vaccination. TCRdb re-derived calls from the 5' RACE reads in MiXCR, one entry per CDR3 protein. The table includes fewer than 150,000 distinct CDR3 sequences, roughly 8% detected once. Sequencing used CD4+ T cells sorted from PBMCs, obtained 5 days after the yellow fever booster vaccination. These receptors all come from a man aged 25 to 40 who received the YFV17D yellow fever vaccine.

As concerns this clonotype: A much larger clone sits a single nucleotide away, making a read error possible. The V call is TRBV2, the J call TRBJ2-1; TRBD2 matches at 7 bases. The CDR3 is 18 amino acids. CDR1 SNHLY and CDR2 FYNNEI come from the germline V gene. This CDR3 is CSSRRMGGSPNPYNEQFF. The CDR3 nucleotides read TGTTCCAGCAGACGAATGGGGGGGTCCCCAAACCCATACAATGAGCAGTTCTTC.

This clonotype appeared many times. The rearrangement links TRBV7-8 to TRBJ2-7; 10 bases align to TRBD1. Looked up from germline, CDR1 is SGHVS and CDR2 is FQNEAQ. The V and J ends lost 4 bases and 2 bases, in that order; junction bases with no gene match: 11. CDR3 length: 17 residues. CDR3 DNA: TGTGCCAGCAGCTCGACCCGGGACAGGGGTTCGGCCTACGAGCAGTACTTC. Protein product: CASSSTRDRGSAYEQYF.

Remarks on this clonotype: The junction departs from the called germline gene at one end, perhaps through a read error. The rearrangement uses TRBV20-1 and TRBJ1-2, with D possibly TRBD1 on 6 matching bases. CDR1 DFQATT and CDR2 SNEGSKA come from the germline V gene (reference sequence). The CDR3 length is 16 residues. The CDR3 DNA reads TGCTGTGCCCCGGTGTGGGGACACCGAAAGAACTATGGCTACACCTTC. Translation: CCAPVWGHRKNYGYTF.

This clonotype was observed at least ten times. The chain recombines TRBV10-3 with TRBJ2-3; 10 nucleotides agree with TRBD2. The length of the CDR3 is 17 residues. The trim removed 4 bases at V and 3 bases at J, leaving 10 bases unmatched. Germline CDR1 is ENHRY and CDR2 is SYGVKD. DNA for the CDR3: TGTGCCATCAGTGCGCCCAGCGGGAGGGTTCTGACAGATACGCAGTATTTT. Amino acids: CAISAPSGRVLTDTQYF.

This chain links TRBV5-6 with TRBJ1-2; TRBD1 matches at 7 bases. This CDR3 has 13 amino acids. V lost 2 bases and J lost 7; bases outside the gene matches: 5. The germline CDR1 and CDR2 sequences are SGHDT and YYEEEE. CDR3 sequence reads: CASSFQRGLGYTF. The DNA for the CDR3 is TGTGCCAGCAGCTTTCAGAGGGGGCTTGGCTACACCTTC.

This clonotype was recorded many times. The rearrangement joins TRBV6-5 to TRBJ2-7; D is possibly TRBD1 (6 bases). V lost 2 bases to trimming and J lost 6 bases, with 14 bases between them. The CDR3 sequence is 14 residues long. Per the germline V gene, CDR1 is MNHEY and CDR2 is SVGAGI. The CDR3 coding sequence is TGTGCCAGCAGTTACGGACAGATTTCCATCGAGCAGTACTTC. This translates into CASSYGQISIEQYF.

This clonotype appeared many times. The chain has TRBV20-1 and TRBJ2-3, with 8 bases matching TRBD2. This CDR3 spans 15 amino acids. V trimming: 3 bases; J trimming: 4 bases; junction bases outside the gene matches: 9. Per the germline V gene, CDR1 is DFQATT and CDR2 is SNEGSKA (reference sequence). The CDR3 reads CSASAREGGSDTQYF. Written as DNA, the CDR3 is TGCAGTGCTAGCGCCCGGGAGGGAGGGTCAGATACGCAGTATTTT.

This clonotype has a count of ten or more. The chain joins TRBV28 to TRBJ2-1; 11 positions agree with TRBD2. This CDR3 has 13 amino acids. Trimming took 9 bases from V and 6 from J; bases not matched to a gene: 4. The V gene's germline CDR1 is MDHEN and CDR2 SYDVKM. Written as DNA, the CDR3 is TGTGCCAGTGGACTAGCGGGCTTCAATGAGCAGTTCTTC. It translates to CASGLAGFNEQFF.

This clonotype was seen repeatedly, ten times or more. As DNA, the CDR3 is TGTGCCAGCAGGGGTACCTACGAGCAGTACTTC. Amino acid sequence: CASRGTYEQYF. This chain uses TRBV28 with TRBJ2-7; D unclear. V lost 6 bases and J 2 bases, leaving 5 bases between the germline ends. CDR3 length: 11 residues. Germline-derived CDR1 and CDR2 are MDHEN and SYDVKM.

This clonotype was detected ten times or more. The chain uses TRBV7-9 and TRBJ2-2; no definite D call. Germline CDR1 is SEHNR and CDR2 is FQNEAQ (reference sequence). This CDR3 has 13 amino acids. V lost 2 bases and J 6 bases, leaving 7 bases between the germline ends. CDR3 bases: TGTGCCAGCAGCTTAATTCTAGCCGGGGAGCTGTTTTTT. Translated: CASSLILAGELFF.

This clonotype was counted ten times or more. The chain recombines TRBV5-4 with TRBJ2-7; 10 positions agree with TRBD1. V trimming: 0 bases; J trimming: 6 bases; junction bases outside the gene matches: 6. CDR1 and CDR2 (germline): SGHNT, YYREEE (reference sequence). The CDR3 has 15 residues. This chain's CDR3 is CASSLVDRGPGEQYF. Here the CDR3 DNA reads TGTGCCAGCAGCTTGGTTGACAGGGGGCCCGGCGAGCAGTACTTC. Complete variable domain (other parts from reference TRBV5-4 and TRBJ2-7): ETGVTQSPTHLIKTRGQQVTLRCSSQSGHNTVSWYQQALGQGPQFIFQYYREEENGRGNFPPRFSGLQFPNYSSELNVNALELDDSALYLCASSLVDRGPGEQYFGPGTRLTVT.

At least ten counts were recorded for this clonotype. The rearrangement uses TRBV28 and TRBJ2-1; D ambiguous. V lost 7 bases and J 8 bases, leaving 18 bases between the germline ends. The germline gives CDR1 MDHEN, CDR2 SYDVKM. The CDR3 covers 14 residues. Here the CDR3 DNA reads TGTGCCAGCACCTTGGCCAGACGATATGATGAGCAGTTCTTC. It codes for CASTLARRYDEQFF. Full variable domain (outside the CDR3, taken from reference TRBV28 and TRBJ2-1): DVKVTQSSRYLVKRTGEKVFLECVQDMDHENMFWYRQDPGLGLRLIYFSYDVKMKEKGDIPEGYSVSREKKERFSLILESASTNQTSMYLCASTLARRYDEQFFGPGTRLTVL.

This clonotype came up many times. The CDR3 region is CASSQDLREIFAGANVLTF. CDR3 sequence (DNA): TGTGCCAGCAGCCAAGATCTCAGGGAAATCTTTGCTGGGGCCAACGTCCTGACTTTC. The chain has TRBV4-2 and TRBJ2-6, with D possibly being TRBD1 (5 bases). The CDR3 is 19 residues long. Trimming took off 0 bases at V and 2 bases at J, with 17 bases between the two ends. Germline V CDR1 and CDR2: LGHNA, YNFKEQ.

This clonotype has a count of ten or more. This chain uses TRBV11-2 with TRBJ1-5, with unresolved D. The V end lost 5 bases, the J end lost 3 bases, and 11 bases lay between the germline ends. Germline CDR1 and CDR2: SGHAT and FQNNGV. The CDR3 is 14 residues long. The CDR3 nucleotides read TGTGCCAGCAGCGAAGCTGCCGACAATCAGCCCCAGCATTTT. Translation gives CASSEAADNQPQHF.

Many counts were recorded for this clonotype. The chain employs TRBV20-1 and TRBJ2-5, with 9 positions matching TRBD2. This CDR3 is built from 18 residues. CDR1 and CDR2 from the germline V gene are DFQATT and SNEGSKA (reference sequence). With 3 bases clipped from V and 5 bases from J, the junction kept 19 bases outside the gene matches. This CDR3 reads CSARAEIRAGGPLETQYF. Here the CDR3 DNA reads TGCAGTGCTAGGGCTGAAATCCGAGCGGGAGGCCCGTTGGAGACCCAGTACTTC.

This clonotype was seen many times. The chain combines TRBV5-1 with TRBJ2-3, with 9 positions matching TRBD1. This CDR3 has 14 amino acids. Germline assignment: CDR1 SGHRS and CDR2 YFSETQ. V shed 1 base, J shed 6 bases, and the junction held 3 bases outside the gene matches. CDR3 in DNA: TGCGCCAGCAGCTTGACAGGGGGCATGGATACGCAGTATTTT. This sequence encodes CASSLTGGMDTQYF.

This clonotype was detected many times. The V and J genes are TRBV12-3 or TRBV12-4 and TRBJ1-2; tentative D call: TRBD1 (6 bases). This CDR3 is built from 13 residues. Deletions cut 4 bases from V and 8 bases from J, with 14 bases between. The CDR3, as DNA: TGTGCCAGCAGTTCCACCCCGGGGGGCGGCTACACCTTC. Its translation is CASSSTPGGGYTF.

There are many counts of this clonotype. The rearrangement joins TRBV19 to TRBJ2-5; D not resolved. The V gene lost 6 bases and the J gene lost 3 bases, with 8 bases spanning the gap. The length of the CDR3 is 12 residues. CDR1 and CDR2 from the germline V gene are LNHDA and SQIVND (reference sequence). In DNA form, the CDR3 reads TGTGCCAGTAGCGAAGGAAAAGAGACCCAGTACTTC. This gives the protein CASSEGKETQYF.

This clonotype was counted ten times or more. This chain joins TRBV12-3 or TRBV12-4 and TRBJ2-1; 8 nucleotides line up with TRBD2. The J segment lost 6 bases and the V segment lost 6 bases, leaving 4 bases of the junction unmatched. CDR3 length: 13 residues. The chain's CDR3 is CASSLAGFNEQFF. CDR3 DNA: TGTGCCAGCAGCCTAGCGGGTTTCAATGAGCAGTTCTTC.

This clonotype was recorded many times. The J gene is TRBJ2-1, the V gene TRBV12-3 or TRBV12-4; possible D gene TRBD2, 6 bases. CDR3 length: 15 residues. Trimming removed 3 bases from V and 4 bases from J, with 13 bases in between. CDR3 bases: TGTGCCAGCAGTTTCCGGGACTTCCAGTACAATGAGCAGTTCTTC. Residues: CASSFRDFQYNEQFF.

The J gene is TRBJ1-5, the V gene TRBV5-6; no clear D gene. Per germline, CDR1 SGHDT and CDR2 YYEEEE. V lost 4 bases to trimming and J lost 5 bases, with 10 bases between them. This CDR3 spans 13 amino acids. CDR3 nucleotide sequence: TGTGCCAGCAGCGAATGCAGGTATCAGCCCCAGCATTTT. Translation: CASSECRYQPQHF. The entire variable domain, with the rest obtained from reference TRBV5-6 and TRBJ1-5, is as follows: DAGVTQSPTHLIKTRGQQVTLRCSPKSGHDTVSWYQQALGQGPQFIFQYYEEEERQRGNFPDRFSGHQFPNYSSELNVNALLLGDSALYLCASSECRYQPQHFGDGTRLSIL.

At least ten counts were recorded for this clonotype. This CDR3 reads CASSPWGAGRATGELFF. CDR3 in DNA: TGTGCCAGCAGCCCCTGGGGGGCAGGGAGGGCAACCGGGGAGCTGTTTTTT. This chain links TRBV7-2 with TRBJ2-2; D possibly corresponds to TRBD2 (7 bases). The CDR3 sequence is 17 residues long. Trimming left V 5 bases short and J 5 bases short, with 21 bases between. Germline V gene lookup returns CDR1 SGHTA and CDR2 FQGNSA.

Details on this clonotype: A much larger clone is a single base away; this may be a read error. This sequence joins TRBV20-1 and TRBJ2-1; TRBD1 aligns across 7 bases. Germline assignment: CDR1 DFQATT and CDR2 SNEGSKA (reference sequence). This CDR3 comprises 14 residues. The DNA of the CDR3 is TGCAGTTCTAGAAGAACAGGGGCCTACAATGAGCAGTTCTTC. It specifies CSSRRTGAYNEQFF.

The sample holds many counts of this clonotype. This chain connects TRBV20-1 to TRBJ2-1; unclear D gene. Germline V gives CDR1 DFQATT, CDR2 SNEGSKA (reference sequence). The V end lost 7 bases, the J end lost 3 bases, and 16 bases lay between the germline ends. This CDR3 is built from 14 residues. The CDR3 here is CSVPTVQDYNEQFF. The CDR3 DNA sequence: TGCAGTGTCCCCACTGTGCAGGACTACAATGAGCAGTTCTTC.

Ten or more counts support this clonotype. The chain couples TRBV28 to TRBJ2-2; D call uncertain. The CDR3 spans 13 residues. V was clipped by 5 bases and J by 5 bases, with 9 bases between them. Germline loops: CDR1 MDHEN, CDR2 SYDVKM. Written as DNA, the CDR3 is TGTGCCAGCAGTCGAGGCGCAACCGGGGAGCTGTTTTTT. Amino acid sequence: CASSRGATGELFF.